This record covers a single T cell receptor beta chain. Antigen: not known. The V gene's germline CDR1 is MNHNY and CDR2 SVGAGI (reference sequence). V was cut by 5 bases and J by 4 bases, with 12 bases left in between. The CDR3 extends over 13 amino acids. The sample comes from a study of cytomegalovirus exposure and HLA in healthy donors. PCR involved 60 Vbeta and 13 Jbeta primers. Here immunoSEQ multiplex PCR was the method, and the copy in TCRdb shows in-frame clones only, minus some. The sample holds 100,000 to 150,000 clones; 65% to 80% are singletons and the top ten take about 0.94%. Regarding the study as a whole: Among the sequence variants, a highly shared cluster was likely an artifact of sequencing. Associated with cytomegalovirus, according to the listing, were approximately 160 TCR beta chains. A missense variant in DCLRE1C was later tied to TCR beta V- and J-gene trimming. The classifier was said to identify cytomegalovirus status with high specificity and sensitivity.

The V call is TRBV6-6, the J call TRBJ2-7, with D unresolved. Sequenced input: PBMCs. The TCR comes from a human donor in good health. The CDR3: CASSPGASYEQYF. The CDR3 DNA is TGTGCCAGCAGTCCGGGTGCCTCGTACGAGCAGTACTTC.